This TCR beta chain was sequenced during a study of shared clonotypes between healthy human individuals. The repertoire was sequenced with immunoSEQ multiplex PCR; TCRdb's copy has only in-frame clones and lacks some. The sample includes some 1.4 million clones, around 95% of them seen just once. On this clone: The sample carries other DNA sequences with the same CDR3.

With 5 bases clipped from V and 6 bases from J, the junction kept 5 bases outside the gene matches. Germline V CDR1 and CDR2: SGHAT, FQNNGV. The CDR3 length is 14 residues. The source material was naive CD4+ T cells sorted from blood. This sample's subset: CD45RA+ positively selected. The chain employs TRBV11-2 and TRBJ2-1; TRBD2 agrees at 9 bases. The receptor was isolated from a man aged 30-40 years in good health. The CDR3 nucleotides are TGTGCCAGCAGCCCGGGACTAGCTTCCAATGAGCAGTTCTTC. This codes for CASSPGLASNEQFF.